A single sample gave rise to the 25 T cell receptor beta chains below, sequenced in a study of OX40 agonist ivuxolimab in advanced cancers. TCRdb's table, derived via immunoSEQ multiplex PCR, lists solely in-frame clones and lacks some. This table has about 31,000 clones, more than 70% appearing once. The source was CD4+ or CD8+ T cells sorted from blood, collected in a trial of the OX40 agonist ivuxolimab. The receptors stem from an adult with an advanced solid tumor such as melanoma, head and neck, liver or kidney cancer.

The rearrangement joins TRBV19 to TRBJ1-2; unclear D gene. From germline, CDR1 is LNHDA and CDR2 SQIVND (reference sequence). The CDR3 length is 16 residues. Trimming cost V 4 bases and J 0 bases, with 15 bases left between them. DNA for the CDR3: TGTGCCAGTAGTAGACTTAGGACGCAAACTAACTATGGCTACACCTTC. This codes for CASSRLRTQTNYGYTF.

The J gene is TRBJ2-1, the V gene TRBV11-2; 9 bases match TRBD2. The CDR3 runs 13 residues. J was trimmed by 8 bases and V by 6 bases; bases with no gene match: 5. In germline, CDR1 is SGHAT, CDR2 FQNNGV. CDR3 loop: CASREGGRDEQFF. DNA for the CDR3: TGTGCCAGCAGAGAGGGCGGGAGGGATGAGCAGTTCTTC.

This clone has a handful of counts. The rearrangement links TRBV6-5 to TRBJ2-1; 8 bases are shared with TRBD1. Germline V gene sequence: CDR1 MNHEY, CDR2 SVGAGI. V dropped 0 bases and J dropped 5; count of bases not matched to a gene: 3. CDR3 length: 15 amino acids. This CDR3 is CASSYSGQVNNEQFF. The CDR3 coding sequence is TGTGCCAGCAGTTACTCGGGACAGGTGAACAATGAGCAGTTCTTC.

The chain links TRBV6-1 to TRBJ2-4; 11 positions match TRBD2. The CDR3 runs to 16 residues. CDR1 is MNHNS, CDR2 SASEGT, per germline. After removal of 2 bases from V and 1 base from J, the junction contained 1 base not matched to a gene. The CDR3 reads CASSELAGGAKNIQYF. In DNA form, the CDR3 reads TGTGCCAGCAGTGAACTAGCGGGAGGTGCCAAAAACATTCAGTACTTC.

The rearrangement links TRBV19 to TRBJ2-1, with a tentative D call TRBD1 (6 bases). Germline values: CDR1 LNHDA, CDR2 SQIVND (reference sequence). V lost 3 bases, J lost 9 bases, and 12 bases lay in between. The CDR3 is 13 residues long. The CDR3 here is CASSITGFGEQFF. CDR3 in DNA: TGTGCCAGTAGTATTACAGGGTTTGGTGAGCAGTTCTTC.

Details on this clone: A read error may account for a junction end that differs from germline. The J gene is TRBJ1-1, the V gene TRBV14; no reliable D call. In germline, CDR1 is SGHDN, CDR2 FVKESK. The CDR3 covers 14 residues. Written as DNA, the CDR3 is TGTGCCAGCAGCCAAGGGTCGGGGAACCCTGAAGCTTTCTTT. Amino acid sequence: CASSQGSGNPEAFF.

The rearrangement joins TRBV7-2 to TRBJ1-5; no definite D call. V was cut by 1 base and J by 2 bases, with 9 bases left in between. Looked up from germline, CDR1 is SGHTA and CDR2 is FQGNSA. The CDR3 length is 15 residues. The CDR3 region has the DNA TGTGCCAGCAGCTTAGTGTGGGGAGGCAATCAGCCCCAGCATTTT. It encodes CASSLVWGGNQPQHF.

As for this clone: A junction boundary mismatches the germline segment, possibly from a read error. The rearrangement joins TRBV7-7 to TRBJ2-6; D is undetermined. Germline-derived CDR1 and CDR2 are SSHAT and FNYEAQ (reference sequence). This CDR3 comprises 15 residues. Here the CDR3 reads CASSSGSAGANVLTF. The DNA for the CDR3 is TGTGCTAGCAGCTCCGGGTCCGCTGGGGCCAACGTCCTGACTTTC.

The chain recombines TRBV5-1 with TRBJ2-1; 9 bases align to TRBD1. Germline CDR1 is SGHRS and CDR2 is YFSETQ. Trimming at V came to 2 bases and at J to 4 bases, leaving 4 bases not matched to a gene. The CDR3 has 15 amino acids. CDR3 DNA: TGCGCCAGCAGCTTTTCAGGACAGGGGTACAATGAGCAGTTCTTC. Its protein product is CASSFSGQGYNEQFF.

The gene calls are TRBV9 and TRBJ2-7, with D possibly being TRBD1 (6 bases). There are 13 residues in the CDR3. V was pared by 3 bases and J by 6 bases, with 13 bases between. CDR1 is SGDLS, CDR2 YYNGEE, per germline. CDR3 in DNA: TGTGCCAGCAGCGATAGCAGGGGCACCGAGCAGTACTTC. Protein: CASSDSRGTEQYF.

The chain employs TRBV6-5 and TRBJ1-1, with 9 bases matching TRBD1. Germline assignment: CDR1 MNHEY and CDR2 SVGAGI. V was pared by 6 bases and J by 2 bases, with 4 bases of the junction left unmatched. CDR3 length equals 14 residues. CDR3 residues: CASRGTGLNTEAFF. The CDR3, as DNA: TGTGCCAGCAGGGGGACAGGGCTTAACACTGAAGCTTTCTTT.

V gene TRBV19 combines with J gene TRBJ1-5, with 7 bases that match TRBD1. CDR1 is LNHDA, CDR2 SQIVND, per germline (reference sequence). The CDR3 totals 13 residues. J was trimmed by 6 bases and V by 5 bases; bases with no gene match: 4. The DNA for the CDR3 is TGTGCCAGTAGTGGACAGGCTCGTCAGCCCCAGCATTTT. Its translation is CASSGQARQPQHF. Full variable domain (remainder filled in from reference TRBV19 and TRBJ1-5): DGGITQSPKYLFRKEGQNVTLSCEQNLNHDAMYWYRQDPGQGLRLIYYSQIVNDFQKGDIAEGYSVSREKKESFPLTVTSAQKNPTAFYLCASSGQARQPQHFGDGTRLSIL.

This clone appeared a few times. The chain uses TRBV25-1 and TRBJ1-4; 9 nucleotides match TRBD1. Per the germline V gene, CDR1 is MGHDK and CDR2 is SYGVNS. Trimming cost V 6 bases and J 5 bases; bases outside gene matches: 10. This CDR3 contains 16 residues. The CDR3 protein is CASSPPPGTGNEKLFF. CDR3 nucleotides: TGTGCCAGCAGCCCCCCCCCGGGGACAGGGAATGAAAAACTGTTTTTT.

A single count supports this clone. The J gene is TRBJ1-4, the V gene TRBV27, with a weak D call TRBD1 (5 bases). The CDR3 is 15 amino acids. Trimming left V 5 bases short and J 8 bases short, with 18 bases between. CDR1 and CDR2 (germline): MNHEY, SMNVEV (reference sequence). CDR3 sequence: CASSAGLMGREKLFF. CDR3 sequence (DNA): TGTGCCAGCAGTGCAGGACTCATGGGGCGGGAAAAACTGTTTTTT.

This clone came up once. This chain uses TRBV6-1 with TRBJ2-7; tentative D call: TRBD2 (6 bases). V was shortened by 2 bases and J by 0 bases, with 17 bases between the two germline ends. Germline CDR1 and CDR2: MNHNS and SASEGT. The CDR3 has 17 residues. The CDR3 reads CASSESPPTGLSYEQYF. In DNA form, the CDR3 reads TGTGCCAGCAGTGAAAGTCCTCCGACGGGACTCTCCTACGAGCAGTACTTC.

This chain joins TRBV5-1 and TRBJ2-3; D remains ambiguous. The germline V and J ends were trimmed by 6 bases and 2 bases, with 19 bases remaining between them. Per the germline V gene, CDR1 is SGHRS and CDR2 is YFSETQ. The CDR3 extends over 16 amino acids. The chain's CDR3 is CASTSGSNRNTDTQYF. CDR3 DNA: TGCGCCAGCACCTCCGGGTCAAACCGAAACACAGATACGCAGTATTTT.

V usage is TRBV28 and J usage is TRBJ2-7; 11 nucleotides align to TRBD1. The V segment lost 8 bases and the J segment 2 bases; nucleotides outside the gene matches: 2. The CDR3 is made up of 13 amino acids. The germline V gene has CDR1 MDHEN and CDR2 SYDVKM. CDR3 nucleotide sequence: TGTGCCAGCGGACAGGGGGCTACCTACGAGCAGTACTTC. It specifies CASGQGATYEQYF.

The chain couples TRBV7-2 to TRBJ1-2; the match to TRBD1 covers 7 bases. CDR1 SGHTA and CDR2 FQGNSA come from the germline V gene. The CDR3 is made up of 14 amino acids. Trimming removed 5 bases from V and 4 bases from J; junction bases left unmatched: 7. The CDR3, as DNA: TGTGCCAGCAGCCTGACAGGGCTGGGCTATGGCTACACCTTC. It yields the protein CASSLTGLGYGYTF.

This clone is categorized as large. In DNA, the CDR3 is TGTGCCAGCAGTTTAACGGGAGGGCCGGTCGAGCAGTACTTC. Translating gives CASSLTGGPVEQYF. V is TRBV27 and J is TRBJ2-7; 8 bases align to TRBD2. Germline-derived CDR1 and CDR2 are MNHEY and SMNVEV (reference sequence). The CDR3 is 14 residues long. V was clipped by 2 bases and J by 6 bases; unmatched bases: 6.

V gene TRBV7-2 combines with J gene TRBJ1-3, with D unclear. CDR1 SGHTA and CDR2 FQGNSA come from the germline V gene. Between the trimmed V and J ends, which lost 1 base and 0 bases, there was a span of 7 bases. This CDR3 is 15 amino acids long. The CDR3 protein is CASSLVSDSGNTIYF. CDR3 nucleotides: TGTGCCAGCAGCTTAGTCAGTGACTCTGGAAACACCATATATTTT.

The chain couples TRBV7-9 to TRBJ2-5; 8 nucleotides match TRBD1. Germline V gene lookup returns CDR1 SEHNR and CDR2 FQNEAQ (reference sequence). The CDR3 is 15 residues long. The J segment lost 4 bases and the V segment lost 5 bases, leaving 9 bases of the junction unmatched. The CDR3 region has the DNA TGTGCCAGCAGCCTCGGACAGGGTAATGGAGAGACCCAGTACTTC. This encodes CASSLGQGNGETQYF.

This clone was detected once. This chain links TRBV11-3 with TRBJ1-1, with D unresolved. V lost 1 base and J 1 base, leaving 7 bases between the germline ends. Germline CDR1 SGHNT, CDR2 YENEEA. This CDR3 is 14 amino acids long. CDR3 in amino acids: CASSLGAGNTEAFF. The CDR3 coding sequence is TGTGCCAGCAGCTTAGGGGCAGGGAACACTGAAGCTTTCTTT.

This sequence joins TRBV10-3 and TRBJ2-7; 7 bases map to TRBD2. The CDR3 consists of 17 residues. V lost 10 bases and J lost 5; bases outside the gene matches: 23. Germline values: CDR1 ENHRY, CDR2 SYGVKD. CDR3 nucleotide sequence: TGTGCCACTTCGTTGGGGAAAGTGACGGGAGGAGTCCACGAGCAGTACTTC. It codes for CATSLGKVTGGVHEQYF.

The V gene is TRBV5-6, the J gene TRBJ2-5; D perhaps matches TRBD2 (6 bases). The closer fit of TRBJ2-7 to the DNA end suggests the J call may be wrong. The germline gives CDR1 SGHDT, CDR2 YYEEEE. The CDR3 extends over 15 amino acids. Written as DNA, the CDR3 is TGTGCCAGCAGCTTTGGGGGGTTGAGCTCCTACGAGCAGTACTTC. This sequence encodes CASSFGGLSSYEQYF.

With regard to this clone: It may be a read error: a sequence one base away is much more abundant. The chain recombines TRBV7-9 with TRBJ2-7; 10 bases are a match to TRBD2. Germline-derived CDR1 and CDR2 are SEHNR and FQNEAQ (reference sequence). The CDR3 runs 16 residues. The CDR3 region has the DNA TGTGCCAGCAGCTTAGCGATTACTAGCGGGAACGACGAGCGGTACTTC. Protein sequence: CASSLAITSGNDERYF.